The 9 T cell receptor beta chains listed next were all sequenced from one sample in a study of shared clonotypes between healthy human individuals. This table comes from immunoSEQ multiplex PCR, and its TCRdb copy is limited to in-frame clones, with some not included. The sample carries roughly 2.2 million clones, approximately 95% recorded once. Source material: naive CD4+ T cells from PBMCs. Subset in this sample: CD45RA+ positively selected. The receptor set was obtained from a man aged 18 to 30 in good health. Some clones in this sample may be carry-over from other donors' samples.

The V call is TRBV7-2, the J call TRBJ1-3, with a possible D match to TRBD1 (5 bases). Germline CDR1 is SGHTA and CDR2 is FQGNSA. V was pared by 5 bases and J by 0 bases, with 17 bases between. CDR3 length: 17 residues. CDR3 protein: CASSPPRGKSSGNTIYF. The CDR3 DNA is TGTGCCAGCAGCCCACCACGGGGGAAGAGCTCTGGAAACACCATATATTTT.

V is TRBV13 and J is TRBJ2-7; D uncertain. The germline CDR1 and CDR2 sequences are PRHDT and FYEKMQ (reference sequence). The V end lost 5 bases, the J end lost 2 bases, and 19 bases lay between the germline ends. This CDR3 region has 16 residues. CDR3 coding DNA: TGTGCCAGCAGCCTCCGGACGGCCAGTCTAACCTACGAGCAGTACTTC. It translates to CASSLRTASLTYEQYF.

The chain recombines TRBV7-2 with TRBJ2-7; D tentatively fits TRBD1 or TRBD2 (5 bases each). Trimming took off 4 bases at V and 4 bases at J, with 17 bases between the two ends. The CDR3 runs to 15 residues. Germline CDR1 is SGHTA and CDR2 is FQGNSA. The CDR3 reads CASSSGAGSGYEQYF. DNA for the CDR3: TGTGCCAGCAGCTCTGGGGCCGGTTCGGGGTACGAGCAGTACTTC.

This clone was found a few times. V usage is TRBV5-1 and J usage is TRBJ1-5, with a tentative D call TRBD1 (5 bases). Trimming stripped 4 bases from V and 2 bases from J, with 16 bases between. This CDR3 spans 16 amino acids. The germline gives CDR1 SGHRS, CDR2 YFSETQ. The CDR3 sequence: CASSAGPIGGNQPQHF. CDR3 nucleotides: TGCGCCAGCAGCGCGGGACCTATCGGGGGCAATCAGCCCCAGCATTTT.

This chain links TRBV6-5 with TRBJ2-7; 10 nucleotides agree with TRBD1. The J segment lost 2 bases and the V segment lost 2 bases, leaving 3 bases of the junction unmatched. This CDR3 has 15 residues. Germline lookup yields CDR1 MNHEY and CDR2 SVGAGI. The CDR3 nucleotides are TGTGCCAGCAGTTACGGGACAGGGGACACCTACGAGCAGTACTTC. Translation gives CASSYGTGDTYEQYF.

The chain has TRBV6-1 and TRBJ2-5; TRBD1 aligns across 11 bases. The V gene end was trimmed by 6 bases and the J gene end by 4 bases; junction bases not matched to a gene: 7. The CDR3 contains 15 residues. The germline V gene has CDR1 MNHNS and CDR2 SASEGT. The CDR3 coding sequence is TGTGCCAGCAGCTTTCTCGGGACAGGGGGAGAGACCCAGTACTTC. As protein: CASSFLGTGGETQYF.

This clone was observed once. The rearrangement joins TRBV7-9 to TRBJ2-3, with 7 bases matching TRBD2. This CDR3 spans 16 amino acids. Germline values: CDR1 SEHNR, CDR2 FQNEAQ (reference sequence). J was trimmed by 1 base and V by 5 bases; bases with no gene match: 9. CDR3 sequence reads: CASSLRLAAGTDTQYF. The DNA of the CDR3 is TGTGCCAGCAGCCTTAGACTAGCCGCAGGCACAGATACGCAGTATTTT.

The J gene is TRBJ1-5, the V gene TRBV5-8; TRBD1 matches 8 bases. Looked up from germline, CDR1 is SGHTS and CDR2 is YDEGEE. Trimming removed 4 bases from V and 7 bases from J; junction bases left unmatched: 13. This CDR3 contains 16 residues. CDR3 coding DNA: TGTGCCAGCAGCCCTAGGACAGGGACATCGAGACAGCCCCAGCATTTT. Protein: CASSPRTGTSRQPQHF.

The chain recombines TRBV27 with TRBJ2-4; D unresolved. Trimming shortened V by 5 bases and J by 0 bases, and 14 bases separated the two germline ends. Germline V CDR1 and CDR2: MNHEY, SMNVEV (reference sequence). The length of the CDR3 is 16 residues. DNA of the CDR3: TGTGCCAGCAGTACGTCCTACTTGGGAGCCAAAAACATTCAGTACTTC. Translated, it gives CASSTSYLGAKNIQYF.